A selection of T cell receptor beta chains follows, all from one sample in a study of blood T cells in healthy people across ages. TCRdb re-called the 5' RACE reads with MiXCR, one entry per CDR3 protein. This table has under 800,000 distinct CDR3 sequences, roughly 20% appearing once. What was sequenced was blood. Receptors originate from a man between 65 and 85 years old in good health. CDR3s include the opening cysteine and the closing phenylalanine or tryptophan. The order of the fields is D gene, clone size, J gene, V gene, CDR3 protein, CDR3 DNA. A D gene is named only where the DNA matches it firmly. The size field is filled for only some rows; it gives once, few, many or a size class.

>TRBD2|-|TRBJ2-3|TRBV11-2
CASSLGVASGSEDTQYF
TGTGCCAGCAGCTTAGGCGTTGCTAGCGGGAGTGAAGATACGCAGTATTTT
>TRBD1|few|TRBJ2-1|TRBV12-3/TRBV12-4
CASRPTTGYRINEQFF
TGTGCCAGCAGACCTACGACAGGGTACCGGATCAATGAGCAGTTCTTC
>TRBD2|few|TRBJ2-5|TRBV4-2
CASSQNPSGRQEAQYF
TGTGCCAGCAGCCAAAATCCTAGCGGGAGGCAAGAGGCCCAGTACTTC
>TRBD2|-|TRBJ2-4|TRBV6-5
CASSYLGLGKNIQYF
TGTGCCAGCAGTTACCTAGGACTAGGTAAAAACATTCAGTACTTC
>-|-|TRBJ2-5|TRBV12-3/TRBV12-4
CASGVARETQYF
TGTGCCAGCGGGGTAGCCAGGGAGACCCAGTACTTC
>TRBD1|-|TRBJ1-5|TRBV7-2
CASSLDRGHNQPQHF
TGTGCCAGCAGCCTCGACAGGGGGCACAATCAGCCCCAGCATTTT
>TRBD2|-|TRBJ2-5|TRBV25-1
CASSGLAGGLETQYF
TGTGCCAGCAGTGGGCTAGCGGGAGGGTTAGAGACCCAGTACTTC
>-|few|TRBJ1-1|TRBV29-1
CSVGQGRNTEAFF
TGCAGCGTTGGCCAGGGTCGGAACACTGAAGCTTTCTTT
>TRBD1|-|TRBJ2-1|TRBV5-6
CASSWGTGRWEQFF
TGTGCCAGCAGCTGGGGGACAGGGAGGTGGGAGCAGTTCTTC
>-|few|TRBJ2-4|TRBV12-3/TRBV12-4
CASRPGTSSKNIQYF
TGTGCCAGCAGGCCCGGGACATCCTCCAAAAACATTCAGTACTTC
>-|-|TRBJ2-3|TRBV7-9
CASSLDDVPDTQYF
TGTGCCAGCAGCTTAGATGACGTCCCAGATACGCAGTATTTT
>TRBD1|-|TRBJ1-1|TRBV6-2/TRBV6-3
CASSYRDRGRNTEAFF
TGTGCCAGCAGTTACAGGGACAGGGGTCGGAACACTGAAGCTTTCTTT
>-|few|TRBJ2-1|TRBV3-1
CASSQLRASYNEQFF
TGTGCCAGCAGCCAACTACGGGCCAGCTACAATGAGCAGTTCTTC
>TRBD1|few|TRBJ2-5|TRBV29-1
CSDTEGQSQETQYF
TGCAGCGACACAGAGGGACAGAGCCAAGAGACCCAGTACTTC
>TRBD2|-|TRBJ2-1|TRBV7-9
CASSFGSGRVYNEQFF
TGTGCCAGCAGCTTTGGTAGCGGGAGGGTCTACAATGAGCAGTTCTTC
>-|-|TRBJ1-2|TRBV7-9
CASSLAVTNYGYTF
TGTGCCAGCAGCTTAGCAGTGACTAACTATGGCTACACCTTC
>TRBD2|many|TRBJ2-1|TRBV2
CASNLAGVHEQFF
TGTGCCAGCAATCTAGCGGGAGTCCATGAGCAGTTCTTC
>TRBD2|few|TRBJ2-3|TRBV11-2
CASSYGLAGGITDTQYF
TGTGCCAGCAGCTACGGACTAGCGGGAGGTATCACAGATACGCAGTATTTT
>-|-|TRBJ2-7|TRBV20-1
CSHKRESHEQYF
TGCAGTCATAAACGGGAGTCGCACGAGCAGTACTTC
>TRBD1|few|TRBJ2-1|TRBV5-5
CASSLQGSVCNEQFF
TGTGCCAGCAGCTTACAGGGGTCCGTCTGCAATGAGCAGTTCTTC
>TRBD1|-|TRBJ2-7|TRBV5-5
CASSDRDREVNHEQYF
TGTGCCAGCAGCGATAGGGACAGGGAGGTCAATCACGAGCAGTACTTC
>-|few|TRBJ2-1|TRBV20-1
CSALKDSLGSYNEQFF
TGCAGTGCTCTAAAGGACAGCCTTGGGTCCTACAATGAGCAGTTCTTC
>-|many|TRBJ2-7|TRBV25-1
CASSPQLSSYEQYF
TGTGCCAGCAGTCCACAGCTTAGCTCCTACGAGCAGTACTTC
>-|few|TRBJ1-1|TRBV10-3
CAIRPGLSDGPEAFF
TGTGCCATCAGACCGGGACTTTCGGATGGCCCTGAAGCTTTCTTT
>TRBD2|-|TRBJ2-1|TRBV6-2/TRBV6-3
CASSHRSGSPYNEQFF
TGTGCCAGCAGTCACAGAAGCGGGAGTCCCTACAATGAGCAGTTCTTC
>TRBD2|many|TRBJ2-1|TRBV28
CASSRPLGGRGNYNEQFF
TGTGCCAGCAGTCGACCCCTTGGCGGGAGAGGTAACTACAATGAGCAGTTCTTC
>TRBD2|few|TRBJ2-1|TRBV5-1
CASSPGVAGGSYNEQFF
TGCGCCAGCAGCCCGGGAGTAGCGGGAGGGAGCTACAATGAGCAGTTCTTC
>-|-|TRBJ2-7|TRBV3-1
CASSRESLAGPYEQYF
TGTGCCAGCAGCCGAGAGTCACTCGCAGGACCCTACGAGCAGTACTTC
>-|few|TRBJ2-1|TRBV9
CASSVDKGPYNEQFF
TGTGCCAGCAGCGTAGACAAAGGTCCCTACAATGAGCAGTTCTTC
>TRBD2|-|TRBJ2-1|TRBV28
CASSTSGRASNEQFF
TGTGCCAGCAGCACTAGCGGGAGGGCCTCGAATGAGCAGTTCTTC
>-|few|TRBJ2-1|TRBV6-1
CASREREASYNEQFF
TGTGCCAGCAGGGAGAGGGAGGCCTCCTACAATGAGCAGTTCTTC
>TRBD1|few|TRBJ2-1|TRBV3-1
CASSPRFSGQGNEQFF
TGTGCCAGCAGCCCAAGATTTTCCGGACAGGGCAATGAGCAGTTCTTC
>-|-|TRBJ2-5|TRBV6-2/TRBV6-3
CASSYSGSGTQYF
TGTGCCAGCAGTTACTCGGGATCAGGGACCCAGTACTTC
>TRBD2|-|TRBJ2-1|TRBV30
CAGSGLVLNEQFF
TGTGCCGGATCGGGACTAGTTCTAAATGAGCAGTTCTTC
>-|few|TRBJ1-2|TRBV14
CATGLWQRGYTF
TGTGCCACGGGGCTTTGGCAGCGCGGCTACACCTTC
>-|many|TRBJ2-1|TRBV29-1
CSVGFYNEQFF
TGCAGCGTTGGGTTTTACAATGAGCAGTTCTTC
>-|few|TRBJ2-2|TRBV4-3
CASSQDLGVNTGELFF
TGCGCCAGCAGCCAAGATCTGGGAGTGAACACCGGGGAGCTGTTTTTT
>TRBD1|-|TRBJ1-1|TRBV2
CAGSRDRNTEAFF
TGTGCCGGCAGCCGGGACAGGAACACTGAAGCTTTCTTT
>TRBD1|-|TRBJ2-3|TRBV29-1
CSVRDRGTDTQYF
TGCAGCGTCCGGGACAGGGGCACAGATACGCAGTATTTT
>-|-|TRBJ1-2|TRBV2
CASSEGTVLGYGYTF
TGTGCCAGCAGTGAGGGCACTGTCCTGGGGTATGGCTACACCTTC
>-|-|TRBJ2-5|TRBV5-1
CASSLGVAQETQYF
TGCGCCAGCAGCTTGGGGGTAGCCCAAGAGACCCAGTACTTC
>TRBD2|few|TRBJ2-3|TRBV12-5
CASGLVLAEYTDTQYF
TGTGCTAGTGGTTTGGTACTAGCGGAGTACACAGATACGCAGTATTTT
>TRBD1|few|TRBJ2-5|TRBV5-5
CASSLDPGQGYRETQYF
TGTGCCAGCAGCTTAGACCCTGGACAGGGTTACCGGGAGACCCAGTACTTC
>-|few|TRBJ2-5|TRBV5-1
CASSSGTQQETQYF
TGCGCCAGCAGCAGCGGCACTCAACAAGAGACCCAGTACTTC
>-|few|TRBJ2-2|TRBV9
CASNTRDTGELFF
TGTGCCAGCAATACGCGGGACACCGGGGAGCTGTTTTTT
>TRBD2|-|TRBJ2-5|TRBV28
CASSQAGGAETQYF
TGTGCCAGCAGCCAGGCGGGAGGTGCGGAGACCCAGTACTTC
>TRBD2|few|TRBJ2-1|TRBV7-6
CASSTGLAGTYSEQFF
TGTGCCAGCAGCACCGGACTAGCGGGGACCTACAGTGAGCAGTTCTTC
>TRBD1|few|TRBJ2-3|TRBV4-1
CASSRAGQGTDTQYF
TGCGCCAGCAGCCGGGCGGGACAGGGCACAGATACGCAGTATTTT
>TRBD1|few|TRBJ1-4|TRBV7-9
CASSSAGTGEEKLFF
TGTGCCAGCAGCTCCGCCGGGACAGGGGAGGAAAAACTGTTTTTT
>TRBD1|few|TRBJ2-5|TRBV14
CASSNRTGPWETQYF
TGTGCCAGCAGCAACAGGACAGGGCCCTGGGAGACCCAGTACTTC
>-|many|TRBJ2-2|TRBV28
CASSLVRGGELFF
TGTGCCAGCAGTTTGGTTCGAGGTGGGGAGCTGTTTTTT
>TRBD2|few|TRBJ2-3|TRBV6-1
CASSEEKGLAGEFLLTDTQYF
TGTGCCAGCAGTGAAGAAAAGGGACTAGCGGGAGAGTTTCTCTTGACAGATACGCAGTATTTT
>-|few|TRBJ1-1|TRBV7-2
CASSLRVTGWPVNTEAFF
TGTGCCAGCAGCTTGCGGGTTACGGGATGGCCTGTGAACACTGAAGCTTTCTTT
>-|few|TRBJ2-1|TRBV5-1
CASSKQGTAAYNEQFF
TGCGCCAGCAGCAAACAGGGTACGGCGGCCTACAATGAGCAGTTCTTC
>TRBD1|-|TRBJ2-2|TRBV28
CAAYPGGFGKDTGELFF
TGTGCCGCTTACCCAGGGGGATTCGGGAAGGACACCGGGGAGCTGTTTTTT
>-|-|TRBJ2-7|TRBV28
CASSSGSGIFYEQYF
TGTGCCAGCAGTTCCGGGTCGGGAATCTTTTACGAGCAGTACTTC
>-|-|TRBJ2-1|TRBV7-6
CASSTNPYHNEQFF
TGTGCCAGCTCGACTAACCCTTACCACAATGAGCAGTTCTTC
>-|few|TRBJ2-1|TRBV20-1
CSAREASRDYNEQFF
TGCAGTGCTAGAGAAGCTAGCAGGGACTACAATGAGCAGTTCTTC